This T cell receptor (beta chain) was obtained from a study of cytomegalovirus exposure and HLA in healthy donors. General observations from the study: As a later analysis revealed, most CMV-associated TCR beta chains appeared HLA-restricted. Listed as cytomegalovirus-associated were over 150 TCR beta chains. Rare TCR sequences predominated, though certain public TCRs were found in many donors.

The J segment lost 9 bases and the V segment lost 9 bases, leaving 7 bases of the junction unmatched. The CDR3 runs to 11 residues. CDR1 is LNHDA, CDR2 SQIVND, per germline (reference sequence). PCR amplification relied on 60 Vbeta primers (plus 13 Jbeta primers). The data were produced by immunoSEQ multiplex PCR, yet TCRdb's version contains in-frame clones alone and is incomplete. The sample holds around 130,000 clones, less than 75% seen once. To note about this clone: Its matching antigen is unknown.

This receptor was identified in a woman in her forties in good health and CMV-seropositive. The chain is built from TRBV19 and TRBJ1-1, with 7 bases identical to TRBD1. Sequencing used PBMCs. The CDR3 region is CASRDRVQAFF. CDR3 sequence (DNA): TGTGCCAGCCGCGACAGGGTACAAGCTTTCTTT.